This T cell receptor beta chain was recovered during a study of blood T cell repertoires in COVID-19. Across the study: T cells, B-cell-depleted T cells, or PBMCs supplied cDNA or gDNA.

The table came from immunoSEQ multiplex PCR; TCRdb's copy has only in-frame clones and leaves some out. The sample consists of around 300,000 clones, 75% to 90% of them appearing once. Looked up from germline, CDR1 is PRHDT and CDR2 is FYEKMQ (reference sequence). The CDR3 runs 15 residues. With V trimmed by 5 bases and J by 1 base, 5 bases remained unmatched. Material: peripheral blood. This TCR was recovered from a young woman with active or convalescent COVID-19. The chain recombines TRBV13 with TRBJ2-5; 9 bases are shared with TRBD2. CDR3 bases: TGTGCCAGCAGCCGGCTTAGCGGGGGCCAAGAGACCCAGTACTTC. Translation gives CASSRLSGGQETQYF. Looking up the rest from reference TRBV13 and TRBJ2-5 gives the full variable domain: AAGVIQSPRHLIKEKRETATLKCYPIPRHDTVYWYQQGPGQDPQFLISFYEKMQSDKGSIPDRFSAQQFSDYHSELNMSSLELGDSALYFCASSRLSGGQETQYFGPGTRLLVL.